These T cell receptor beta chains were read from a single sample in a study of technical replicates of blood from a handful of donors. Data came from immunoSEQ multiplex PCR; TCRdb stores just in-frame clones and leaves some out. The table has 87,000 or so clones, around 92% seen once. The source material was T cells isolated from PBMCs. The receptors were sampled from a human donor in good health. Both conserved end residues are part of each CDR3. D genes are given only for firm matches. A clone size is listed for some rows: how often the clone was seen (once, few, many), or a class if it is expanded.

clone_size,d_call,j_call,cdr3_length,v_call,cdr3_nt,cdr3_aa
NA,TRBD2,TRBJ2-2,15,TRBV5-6,TGTGCCAGCAGCTTGAGGCTAGCGGGAGCCGGGGAGCTGTTTTTT,CASSLRLAGAGELFF
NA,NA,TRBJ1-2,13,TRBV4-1,TGCGCCAGCAGCCAAGCAGACAGCTATGGCTACACCTTC,CASSQADSYGYTF
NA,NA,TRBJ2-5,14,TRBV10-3,TGTGCCACCTCACCGACTCGGGACCAAGAGACCCAGTACTTC,CATSPTRDQETQYF
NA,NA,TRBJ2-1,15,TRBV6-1,TGTGCCAGCTCCGGGGAGCCTAGCTCCTACAATGAGCAGTTCTTC,CASSGEPSSYNEQFF
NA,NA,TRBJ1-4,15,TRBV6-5,TGTGCCAGCAGACGCGACAGTGCAACTAATGAAAAACTGTTTTTT,CASRRDSATNEKLFF
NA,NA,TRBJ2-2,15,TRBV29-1,TGCAGCGTCGGCAGGGCCACCTCGAACACCGGGGAGCTGTTTTTT,CSVGRATSNTGELFF
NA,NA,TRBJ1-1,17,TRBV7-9,TGTGCCAGCAGCCCAGGTCGCGGGGCTGGACGGAACACTGAAGCTTTCTTT,CASSPGRGAGRNTEAFF
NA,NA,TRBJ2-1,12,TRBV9,TGTGCCAGCAGCTTCGAGGAGGATGAGCAGTTCTTC,CASSFEEDEQFF
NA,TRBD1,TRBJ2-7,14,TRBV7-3,TGTGCCAGCAGCTTACTGGGACAGGGTGGCGAGCAGTACTTC,CASSLLGQGGEQYF
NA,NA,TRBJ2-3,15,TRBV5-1,TGCGCCAGCAGCTTGGAGGGGAGGGGGTCAGATACGCAGTATTTT,CASSLEGRGSDTQYF
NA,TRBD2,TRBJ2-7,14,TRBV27,TGTGCCAGCAGTTTATTGAATAGCGGGCGGGAGCAGTACTTC,CASSLLNSGREQYF
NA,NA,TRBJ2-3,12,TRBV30,TGTGCCTGGAGTGTGAAGGGGCATACGCAGTATTTT,CAWSVKGHTQYF
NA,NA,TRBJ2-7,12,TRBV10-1,TGCGCCAGCAGTGAGGTCGGCACTACCCAGTACTTC,CASSEVGTTQYF
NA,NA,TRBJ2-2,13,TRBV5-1,TGCGCCAGCAGCTTTTCAGGGGCCGGGGAGCTGTTTTTT,CASSFSGAGELFF
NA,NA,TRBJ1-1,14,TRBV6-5,TGTGCCACCACCTCCCTGGGCTTGAACACTGAAGCTTTCTTT,CATTSLGLNTEAFF
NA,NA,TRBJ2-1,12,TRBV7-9,TGTGCCAGCAGCTCCCAGGGTACTGAGCAGTTCTTC,CASSSQGTEQFF
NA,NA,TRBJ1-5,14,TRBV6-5,TGTGCCAGCAGGACGGGAGGGAGCAATCAGCCCCAGCATTTT,CASRTGGSNQPQHF
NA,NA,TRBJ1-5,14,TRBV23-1,TGCGCCAGCAGTCAATCAGTGGGCAGTCAGCCCCAGCATTTT,CASSQSVGSQPQHF
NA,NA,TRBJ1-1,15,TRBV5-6,TGTGCCAGCAGCTCGGCGCGGTTAAGTGACGCTGAAGCTTTCTTT,CASSSARLSDAEAFF
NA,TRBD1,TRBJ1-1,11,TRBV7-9,TGTGCCAGCACCCAAGGGACAGGGCGATTCTTT,CASTQGTGRFF
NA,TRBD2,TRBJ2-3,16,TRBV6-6,TGTGCCAGCAGGGGTACGCCGGGAGGGATCACAGATACGCAGTATTTT,CASRGTPGGITDTQYF
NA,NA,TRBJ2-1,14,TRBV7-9,TGTGCCAGCAGCTTAGTCGATAGCGGAAATGAGCAGTTCTTC,CASSLVDSGNEQFF
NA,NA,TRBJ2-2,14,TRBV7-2,TGTGCCAGCAGCTCCAGGGGAGACACCGGGGAGCTGTTTTTT,CASSSRGDTGELFF
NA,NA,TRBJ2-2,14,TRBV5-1,TGCGCCAGCAGCTTGGGGCTGAACACCGGGGAGCTGTTTTTT,CASSLGLNTGELFF
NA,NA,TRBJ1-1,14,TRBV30,TGTGCCTGGAGTGTACATTGGGGGGACACTGAAGCTTTCTTT,CAWSVHWGDTEAFF
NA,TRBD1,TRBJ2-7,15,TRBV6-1,TGTGCCAGCGGACACCGGGACAGGGGCACCTACGAGCAGTACTTC,CASGHRDRGTYEQYF
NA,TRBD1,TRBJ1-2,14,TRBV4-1,TGCGCCAGCAGCCGGGGGACAGGTGCTTATGGCTACACCTTC,CASSRGTGAYGYTF
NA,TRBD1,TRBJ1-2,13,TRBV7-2,TGTGCCAGCAGCTCCACAGGGGTTCAGGGCTACACCTTC,CASSSTGVQGYTF
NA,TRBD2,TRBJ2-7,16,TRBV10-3,TGTGCCATCAGCGGACTAGCGGGGGAGAAATACTACGAGCAGTACTTC,CAISGLAGEKYYEQYF
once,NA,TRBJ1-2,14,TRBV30,TGTGCCTGGAGGGGTATAGGACAGAACTATGGCTACACCTTC,CAWRGIGQNYGYTF
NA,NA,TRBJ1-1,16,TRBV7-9,TGTGCCAGCAGCTTGGTCGGGGATCCCTTGAACACTGAAGCTTTCTTT,CASSLVGDPLNTEAFF
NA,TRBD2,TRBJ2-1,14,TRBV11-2,TGTGCCAGCAGCTTCAGGAGCGGGGGGCCCGAGCAGTTCTTC,CASSFRSGGPEQFF
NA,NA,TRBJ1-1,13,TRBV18,TGTGCCAGCTCACCGTTCGACAACCTTTCAACTTTCTTT,CASSPFDNLSTFF
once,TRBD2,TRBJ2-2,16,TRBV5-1,TGCGCCAGCAGCGCCCCCGGGACTAAAAACACCGGGGAGCTGTTTTTT,CASSAPGTKNTGELFF
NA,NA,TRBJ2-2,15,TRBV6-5,TGTGCCAGCAGGGGGCCTCCTATGGTTACCGGGGAGCTGTTTTTT,CASRGPPMVTGELFF
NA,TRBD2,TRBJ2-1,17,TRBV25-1,TGTGCCAGCAGTGGGGAGACTAGCGGGAGCTCCTACAATGAGCAGTTCTTC,CASSGETSGSSYNEQFF
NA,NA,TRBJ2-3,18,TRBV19,TGTGCCAGTAGTATGGGTGGGTGGCGGGGGCGGAGTACAGATACGCAGTATTTT,CASSMGGWRGRSTDTQYF
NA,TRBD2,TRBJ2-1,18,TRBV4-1,TGCGCCAGCAGCCAACTCCCGAGGAGGACTAGCGGGAACAATGAGCAGTTCTTC,CASSQLPRRTSGNNEQFF
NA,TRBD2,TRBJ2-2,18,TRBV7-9,TGTGCCAGCACGTCGGCCGGACTAGCGGGAGGAAACACCGGGGAGCTGTTTTTT,CASTSAGLAGGNTGELFF
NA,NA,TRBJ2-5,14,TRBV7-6,TGTGCCAGCAGCTTAGACTGGACAGAAGAGACCCAGTACTTC,CASSLDWTEETQYF
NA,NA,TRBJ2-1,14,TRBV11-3,TGTGCCAGCGGGAACGGTGTGGGGGCGGGTGAGCAGTTCTTC,CASGNGVGAGEQFF
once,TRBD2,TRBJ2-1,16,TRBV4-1,TGCGCCAGCAGCCAGTTCGGGACTAGCGGGAGCGGTGAGCAGTTCTTC,CASSQFGTSGSGEQFF
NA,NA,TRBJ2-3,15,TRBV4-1,TGCGCCAGCAGCCAAGTGCAGTCTTTCGCCGATACGCAGTATTTT,CASSQVQSFADTQYF
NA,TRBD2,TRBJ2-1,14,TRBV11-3,TGTGCCAGCAGCCGGCGGGGGGTCGACAATGAGCAGTTCTTC,CASSRRGVDNEQFF
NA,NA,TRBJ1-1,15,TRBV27,TGTGCCAGCAGTGTATGGTACGGTGTGAACACTGAAGCTTTCTTT,CASSVWYGVNTEAFF
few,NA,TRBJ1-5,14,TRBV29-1,TGCAGCCCCTCGATGGGCCCCTCCAATCAGCCCCAGCATTTT,CSPSMGPSNQPQHF
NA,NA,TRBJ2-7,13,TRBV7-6,TGTGCCAGCAGCTTGCAGGTGGAGGACGAGCAGTACTTC,CASSLQVEDEQYF
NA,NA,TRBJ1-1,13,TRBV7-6,TGTGCCAGCAGCTTAGAACAGAACACTGAAGCTTTCTTT,CASSLEQNTEAFF
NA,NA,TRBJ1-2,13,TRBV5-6,TGTGCCAGCAGCCCCCGACAGAACTATGGCTACACCTTC,CASSPRQNYGYTF
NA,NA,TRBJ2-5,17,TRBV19,TGTGCCAGTAGTATTTGGTATAAGGACAGCAACCAAGAGACCCAGTACTTC,CASSIWYKDSNQETQYF
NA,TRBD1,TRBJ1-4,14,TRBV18,TGTGCCAGCTCACCACAGGGGGCAAACGAAAAACTGTTTTTT,CASSPQGANEKLFF
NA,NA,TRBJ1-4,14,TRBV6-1,TGTGCCAGCACCCGACTGCAAACAAATGAAAAACTGTTTTTT,CASTRLQTNEKLFF
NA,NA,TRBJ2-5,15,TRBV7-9,TGTGCCAGCAGCTTCAATGCGGGGAGGTCGGAGACCCAGTACTTC,CASSFNAGRSETQYF
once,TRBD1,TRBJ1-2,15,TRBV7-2,TGTGCCAGCAGCCCACAGGGGGTCCATGTCTATGGCTACACCTTC,CASSPQGVHVYGYTF